The entry below describes one T cell receptor beta chain. As yet, its antigen is unknown. Generated by immunoSEQ multiplex PCR, the TCRdb table keeps only in-frame clones and is missing some. The sample lists about 82,000 clones, around four fifths occurring once. The data originate from a study of OX40 agonist ivuxolimab in advanced cancers. Overall study: Hepatocellular carcinoma, melanoma, renal cell or head and neck cancer affected the dose-escalation patients. Overall study findings and caveats: Clonal expansion was seen in CD4+ and CD8+ blood T cells by week 6 at 0.1 to 3.0 mg/kg.

V was pared by 0 bases and J by 4 bases, with 8 bases between. Looked up from germline, CDR1 is SGHTA and CDR2 is FQGTGA. The CDR3 runs to 14 residues. The sample here was CD4+ or CD8+ T cells sorted from blood, taken in a trial of the OX40 agonist ivuxolimab. This clonotype was obtained from an adult with an advanced solid tumor such as melanoma, head and neck, liver or kidney cancer. This chain uses TRBV7-3 with TRBJ2-3; D remains ambiguous. The CDR3 DNA follows: TGTGCCAGCAGCTTAACACAGAATGCAGATACGCAGTATTTT. It is translated as CASSLTQNADTQYF.